One and the same sample provided the 15 T cell receptor beta chains below, sequenced in a study of Graves' ophthalmopathy and Graves' hyperthyroidism. For repertoire sequencing, the TCR beta CDR3 regions were amplified from RNA transcripts. The first round was an RT-PCR with HTBI primers, and the second round was a multiplex PCR. TCRdb passed the multiplex PCR reads through MiXCR, listing each CDR3 protein once. The table lists 1 million to 1.3 million distinct CDR3 sequences, 35% to 45% of them singletons. Sequencing was carried out using peripheral blood or thyroid tissue (not recorded which). These receptors all come from an adult man with Graves' hyperthyroidism.

This clonotype was recorded a few times. The chain carries TRBV5-1 and TRBJ1-4, with TRBD1 matching over 8 bases. CDR3 length: 18 residues. Germline values: CDR1 SGHRS, CDR2 YFSETQ. V trimming: 2 bases; J trimming: 8 bases; junction bases outside the gene matches: 17. In DNA form, the CDR3 reads TGCGCCAGCAGCTTCCAGGGGGCAGGACCTCCCTCGGGGGAAAAACTGTTTTTT. It codes for CASSFQGAGPPSGEKLFF.

This clonotype has at least ten counts. J is TRBJ1-6 and V is TRBV6-6, with TRBD1 matching over 7 bases. CDR1 is MNHNY and CDR2 is SVGAGI in the germline V gene (reference sequence). With 6 bases clipped from V and 9 bases from J, the junction kept 8 bases outside the gene matches. This CDR3 comprises 14 residues. In nucleotides, the CDR3 is TGTGCCAGCAGGCCCCCAGGGGGTGGTTCACCCCTCCACTTT. Translating gives CASRPPGGGSPLHF.

This clonotype came up many times. The genes are TRBV6-5 and TRBJ1-5; D is undetermined. The CDR3 extends over 13 amino acids. Trimming took 5 bases from V and 6 from J, leaving 11 bases between them. CDR1 and CDR2 (germline): MNHEY, SVGAGI. The CDR3: CASSRQGGQPQHF. CDR3 coding DNA: TGTGCCAGCAGTCGCCAAGGTGGTCAGCCCCAGCATTTT.

This clonotype has a count of ten or more. The chain couples TRBV29-1 to TRBJ2-5; D is perhaps TRBD1 (6 bases). The CDR3 is 16 amino acids. Germline V gene lookup returns CDR1 SQVTM and CDR2 ANQGSEA. V was shortened by 4 bases and J by 1 base, with 19 bases between the two germline ends. This chain's CDR3 is CSVVPGQRTTQETQYF. The CDR3 DNA reads as TGCAGCGTTGTACCCGGACAGAGAACAACCCAAGAGACCCAGTACTTC.

The chain links TRBV5-1 to TRBJ1-1; D unresolved. Germline V gene lookup returns CDR1 SGHRS and CDR2 YFSETQ. Trimming removed 4 bases from V and 3 bases from J, with 16 bases in between. CDR3 length equals 15 residues. The CDR3, as DNA: TGCGCCAGCAGCCCGAGTCCCCTTTGGGACACTGAAGCTTTCTTT. Translation: CASSPSPLWDTEAFF.

This clonotype was seen only a few times. The chain links TRBV6-5 to TRBJ1-5, with a possible D match to TRBD1 (5 bases). V gave up 6 bases and J gave up 4 bases, with 13 bases separating them. From germline, CDR1 is MNHEY and CDR2 SVGAGI. CDR3 length equals 14 residues. CDR3 region: CASRSGGSNQPQHF. The CDR3 nucleotides are TGTGCCAGCAGGAGTGGGGGATCTAATCAGCCCCAGCATTTT.

Many counts were recorded for this clonotype. This clone may be a read error of a much larger clone one base away. This chain joins TRBV7-2 and TRBJ1-5, with 7 nucleotides matching TRBD1. Germline CDR1 and CDR2: SGHTA and FQGNSA. The ends lost 5 bases at V and 3 bases at J; junction bases unmatched: 4. The CDR3 runs to 14 residues. In DNA form, the CDR3 reads TGTGCCAGCAGCGACGGGACAGACAATCAGCCCCAGCATTTT. This gives the protein CASSDGTDNQPQHF.

This clonotype was counted at least ten times. The chain combines TRBV19 with TRBJ2-2, with D possibly matching TRBD2 (5 bases). Germline-derived CDR1 and CDR2 are LNHDA and SQIVND (reference sequence). Trimming removed 9 bases at V and 7 bases at J, with 18 bases between. The CDR3 extends over 14 amino acids. The CDR3 DNA follows: TGTGCCAGCCCCCGAGCGGACCATTACGGGGAGCTGTTTTTT. As protein: CASPRADHYGELFF. The complete variable domain, with remaining parts taken from reference TRBV19 and TRBJ2-2, reads DGGITQSPKYLFRKEGQNVTLSCEQNLNHDAMYWYRQDPGQGLRLIYYSQIVNDFQKGDIAEGYSVSREKKESFPLTVTSAQKNPTAFYLCASPRADHYGELFFGEGSRLTVL.

Of note for this clonotype: A junction boundary mismatches the germline segment, possibly from a read error. The V gene is TRBV7-2, the J gene TRBJ2-7; D not resolved. Germline CDR1 reads SGHTA; CDR2 reads FQGNSA. The CDR3 length is 14 residues. As DNA, the CDR3 is TGTGCCAGCATGTCGCAGTCCGGCTCCCACGAGCAGTACTTC. Its protein is CASMSQSGSHEQYF.

As regards this clonotype: A much more abundant neighbour one base away suggests this may be a read error. This sequence joins TRBV9 and TRBJ1-1; D remains unclear. The germline V gene encodes CDR1 SGDLS and CDR2 YYNGEE. The CDR3 spans 14 residues. The DNA of the CDR3 is TGTGCCAGCAGCGTAGGGGCTTCACCCACTGAAGCTCTCTTT. It codes for CASSVGASPTEALF. The full variable domain, its missing parts supplied by reference TRBV9 and TRBJ1-1, is DSGVTQTPKHLITATGQRVTLRCSPRSGDLSVYWYQQSLDQGLQFLIQYYNGEERAKGNILERFSAQQFPDLHSELNLSSLELGDSALYFCASSVGASPTEALFGQGTRLTVV.

Written as DNA, the CDR3 is TGTGCCAGCAGCTCAACAGCCGGGATGGAGACCCAGTACTTC. Its protein product is CASSSTAGMETQYF. V gene TRBV7-7 combines with J gene TRBJ2-5, with D maybe TRBD2 (5 bases). Trimming pared 4 bases from V and 5 bases from J, leaving 14 bases between. The CDR3 spans 14 residues. The germline V gene has CDR1 SSHAT and CDR2 FNYEAQ (reference sequence).

Many counts were recorded for this clonotype. The J gene is TRBJ2-5, the V gene TRBV7-9, with unresolved D. From germline, CDR1 is SEHNR and CDR2 FQNEAQ (reference sequence). V shed 7 bases and J shed 2 bases, with 5 bases lying between them. CDR3 length equals 11 residues. This chain's CDR3 is CASMLQETQYF. The CDR3 DNA is TGTGCCAGCATGTTGCAAGAGACCCAGTACTTC.

The table lists this clonotype with many counts. This chain connects TRBV7-2 to TRBJ2-7; 10 nucleotides agree with TRBD2. Germline V gene sequence: CDR1 SGHTA, CDR2 FQGNSA. This CDR3 is 15 amino acids long. V dropped 5 bases and J dropped 3; count of bases not matched to a gene: 7. This CDR3 reads CASSAGLASYYEQYF. The CDR3 coding sequence is TGTGCCAGCAGCGCGGGACTAGCGAGCTACTACGAGCAGTACTTC.

A few counts support this clonotype. The chain has TRBV6-5 and TRBJ2-7, with D perhaps matching TRBD1 or TRBD2 (5 bases each). CDR1 is MNHEY, CDR2 SVGAGI, per germline. Trimming cost V 7 bases and J 2 bases, with 12 bases left between them. The CDR3 contains 13 residues. CDR3 protein: CASTRDGTYEQYF. CDR3 sequence (DNA): TGTGCCAGCACCCGGGACGGAACCTACGAGCAGTACTTC.

This chain joins TRBV6-2 or TRBV6-3 and TRBJ1-1; tentatively, D is TRBD1 (6 bases). The CDR3 contains 14 residues. Trimming took off 5 bases at V and 4 bases at J, with 14 bases between the two ends. Germline CDR1 reads MNHEY; CDR2 reads SVGEGT. CDR3 amino acids: CASSDGGHFTEAFF. In DNA, the CDR3 is TGTGCCAGCAGTGACGGGGGACATTTCACTGAAGCTTTCTTT.